This TCR beta chain was sequenced in a study of blood T cell repertoires in COVID-19 (dated by TCRdb to 2018 to 2020). With respect to the entire study: The collaborator samples originated in the United States, Italy and Spain and spanned the acute and convalescent phases of COVID-19. The prospective study material was composed of cDNA or gDNA derived from T cells, B-cell-depleted T cells, or PBMCs. The repertoires were released in a freely available public database meant as a resource for research on the immune response to SARS-CoV-2. The samples were drawn from the first 160 participants of the ongoing ImmuneRACE study and from some 1,300 subjects provided by 6 global collaborators. Where available, HLA class I and class II types were obtained from metadata supplied by the sample provider rather than from assay-based typing. Subjects who had been exposed to COVID-19, were actively infected with it, or had recovered from it provided the deeply sampled blood TCRbeta repertoires that made up the dataset. The sample metadata nearly always contained a de-identified subject ID, COVID-19 status, age in years and sex. General findings and caveats noted by the study authors: Clinical and demographic metadata were provided uncurated, with the amount varying by source and participant.

TCRbeta CDR3 regions were amplified from genomic DNA by means of the immunoSEQ Assay, a bias-controlled multiplex PCR. The study's own analysis went as follows. The number of nucleated cells in each sample was estimated from the amplification of reference gene primers within the assay. Sequence reads were collapsed and filtered to measure the absolute abundance of every unique TCRbeta CDR3 rearrangement. For each sample, productive Simpson clonality was calculated as the square root of Simpson's diversity index across productive rearrangements. TCRdb limited this immuneACCESS table to in-frame rearrangements with V and J called. A share of clones is missing; checked studies link under half to unresolved V genes, and the rest is unexplained. V and J calls and clone size come straight from that table; D and trimming were deduced from the DNA. The sample table lists approximately 210,000 clones, around 83% of them with a count of one. The ten largest clonotypes hold 7.5% to 9% of the sample.

As concerns this clone: The target of this receptor is not known. Qualities for individual bases were not recorded, and no much larger clone is one base off.

The germline V gene supplies CDR1 ENHRY and CDR2 SYGVKD. Germline trimming: 3 bases from V, 10 bases from J; junction bases outside gene matches: 8. Measured from the cysteine to the phenylalanine, the CDR3 is 14 residues long. Of all the DNA, just the CDR3 is kept, 42 bases in frame from base 1. Each collaborating institution followed its own protocols to collect whole blood in K2EDTA tubes. For TCRbeta analysis, collaborator samples were shipped as frozen whole blood, as isolated PBMCs, or as DNA extracted from either sample type. This sequence was found in a woman between 50 and 59 years old with acute or convalescent COVID-19. The sequenced sample was peripheral blood. The chain joins TRBV10-3 to TRBJ2-1; 8 of the junction bases match TRBD2. The DNA reads as follows: TGTGCCATCAGTGATCCCGGGGGGGCCCTCGAGCAGTTCTTC. Its protein reads: CAISDPGGALEQFF.